Following are 21 T cell receptor beta chains from one sample sequenced in a study of shared clonotypes between healthy human individuals. Selected positively for CCR7 and CD45RO-negative, naive CD8 cells excluded terminally differentiated effector memory CD45RA+ cells. Only in-frame clones appear in the TCRdb table, and some are missing; sequencing was by immunoSEQ multiplex PCR. The data show 660,000 or so clones, approximately 96% seen once. Sequencing used naive CD8+ T cells sorted from blood. The receptor source for this set is a woman aged 25 to 39 in good health.

This chain links TRBV19 with TRBJ2-7; TRBD1 agrees at 11 bases. The CDR3 extends over 15 amino acids. Germline CDR1 reads LNHDA; CDR2 reads SQIVND (reference sequence). J gave up 7 bases and V 3 bases, and 8 bases lay outside the gene matches. The CDR3 reads CASSISGTGGWEQYF. CDR3 sequence (DNA): TGTGCCAGTAGTATTTCTGGGACAGGGGGGTGGGAGCAGTACTTC.

The chain recombines TRBV7-2 with TRBJ2-1; no definite D call. From germline, CDR1 is SGHTA and CDR2 FQGNSA. The CDR3 extends over 15 amino acids. V shed 5 bases and J shed 4 bases, with 15 bases lying between them. The CDR3 DNA sequence: TGTGCCAGCAGCGCCCCCCGTACGATTTACAATGAGCAGTTCTTC. Translating it yields CASSAPRTIYNEQFF. Based on the CDR3 plus reference TRBV7-2 and TRBJ2-1, the full variable domain is GAGVSQSPSNKVTEKGKDVELRCDPISGHTALYWYRQSLGQGLEFLIYFQGNSAPDKSGLPSDRFSAERTGGSVSTLTIQRTQQEDSAVYLCASSAPRTIYNEQFFGPGTRLTVL.

This chain joins TRBV30 and TRBJ2-2; 8 nucleotides align to TRBD1. The CDR3 is 14 residues long. V lost 4 bases, J lost 2 bases, and 3 bases stayed unmatched. Germline-derived CDR1 and CDR2 are GTSNPN and SVGIG (reference sequence). CDR3 nucleotide sequence: TGTGCCTGGACGGACAGGGCAAACACCGGGGAGCTGTTTTTT. Translating gives CAWTDRANTGELFF.

The rearrangement uses TRBV28 and TRBJ2-2; D is unresolved. The CDR3 is 18 residues long. Trimming took off 6 bases at V and 3 bases at J, with 23 bases between the two ends. Looked up from germline, CDR1 is MDHEN and CDR2 is SYDVKM. CDR3 in amino acids: CASRSNSLMAEYTGELFF. The DNA of the CDR3 is TGTGCCAGCAGATCGAACTCTCTAATGGCGGAATACACCGGGGAGCTGTTTTTT.

This rearrangement joins TRBV15 to TRBJ2-7, with 9 positions matching TRBD1. The J segment lost 0 bases and the V segment lost 5 bases, leaving 8 bases of the junction unmatched. Looked up from germline, CDR1 is LNHNV and CDR2 is YYDKDF (reference sequence). This CDR3 has 16 amino acids. The CDR3, as DNA: TGTGCCACCAGCGGGGGACAGGGAATCTACTCCTACGAGCAGTACTTC. As protein: CATSGGQGIYSYEQYF.

As for this clone: The sample contains more than one DNA sequence encoding this CDR3. The gene calls are TRBV13 and TRBJ2-3; the D gene could be TRBD1 or TRBD2 (6 bases each). The CDR3 is made up of 15 amino acids. V was trimmed by 2 bases and J by 0 bases, leaving 9 bases between them. Germline lookup yields CDR1 PRHDT and CDR2 FYEKMQ (reference sequence). The CDR3 protein is CASSLLGGSTDTQYF. The CDR3 bases are TGTGCCAGCAGCTTACTCGGGGGCAGCACAGATACGCAGTATTTT. The full variable domain, completed using reference TRBV13 and TRBJ2-3, is AAGVIQSPRHLIKEKRETATLKCYPIPRHDTVYWYQQGPGQDPQFLISFYEKMQSDKGSIPDRFSAQQFSDYHSELNMSSLELGDSALYFCASSLLGGSTDTQYFGPGTRLTVL.

Concerning this clone itself: Other nucleotide sequences in the sample specify the same CDR3. The V gene is TRBV6-6, the J gene TRBJ1-1; no clear D. Germline CDR1 is MNHNY and CDR2 is SVGAGI (reference sequence). Trimming stripped 2 bases from V and 0 bases from J, with 7 bases between. This CDR3 comprises 14 residues. The CDR3 DNA follows: TGTGCCAGCAGTTACGAGGCGTTGAACACTGAAGCTTTCTTT. Its translation: CASSYEALNTEAFF.

The gene calls are TRBV5-5 and TRBJ2-2, with a weak D call TRBD2 (5 bases). V dropped 4 bases and J dropped 3 bases, with 13 bases sitting between them. The CDR3 loop spans 15 amino acids. Germline V gene sequence: CDR1 SGHKS, CDR2 YYEKEE (reference sequence). The CDR3 loop reads CASSLSFGDTGELFF. The CDR3 bases are TGTGCCAGCAGCCTTAGTTTCGGGGACACCGGGGAGCTGTTTTTT. The full variable domain, in which reference TRBV5-5 and TRBJ2-2 provide the parts outside the CDR3, is DAGVTQSPTHLIKTRGQQVTLRCSPISGHKSVSWYQQVLGQGPQFIFQYYEKEERGRGNFPDRFSARQFPNYSSELNVNALLLGDSALYLCASSLSFGDTGELFFGEGSRLTVL.

This CDR3 is CASRNTGPQETQYF. For the CDR3, the DNA is TGTGCCAGCAGGAACACCGGGCCACAAGAGACCCAGTACTTC. J is TRBJ2-5 and V is TRBV28; D gene unclear. Per the germline V gene, CDR1 is MDHEN and CDR2 is SYDVKM. The CDR3 has 14 residues. V gave up 6 bases and J gave up 2 bases, with 13 bases separating them.

Points on this clone: Different DNA sequences within this sample yield the same CDR3. The V gene is TRBV5-1, the J gene TRBJ1-1; weak D call: TRBD1 (5 bases). The length of the CDR3 is 13 residues. Germline V gives CDR1 SGHRS, CDR2 YFSETQ. The germline V and J ends were trimmed by 2 bases and 11 bases, with 16 bases remaining between them. CDR3: CASSLSWGDEAFF. CDR3 sequence (DNA): TGCGCCAGCAGCTTAAGTTGGGGGGACGAGGCTTTCTTT.

The chain couples TRBV28 to TRBJ2-5, with D possibly matching TRBD2 (5 bases). The tail of the sequence fits TRBJ2-7 better, so the J call may be wrong. CDR1 is MDHEN and CDR2 is SYDVKM in the germline V gene. The CDR3 is 14 residues long. CDR3 sequence reads: CASSVNSEGYEQYF. CDR3 nucleotide sequence: TGTGCCAGCAGTGTCAATAGTGAGGGCTACGAGCAGTACTTC.

This chain uses TRBV11-2 with TRBJ2-2, with 9 bases fitting TRBD2. CDR3 length: 18 amino acids. Germline loops: CDR1 SGHAT, CDR2 FQNNGV. V dropped 5 bases and J dropped 1; count of bases not matched to a gene: 11. The chain's CDR3 is CASSTPASGMQNTGELFF. In DNA form, the CDR3 reads TGTGCCAGCAGCACACCGGCTAGCGGGATGCAGAACACCGGGGAGCTGTTTTTT.

This sequence joins TRBV6-1 and TRBJ2-7, with D uncertain. The germline V gene encodes CDR1 MNHNS and CDR2 SASEGT. Between the trimmed V and J ends, which lost 3 bases and 0 bases, there was a span of 12 bases. This CDR3 contains 15 residues. CDR3 protein: CASSDSRGSSYEQYF. CDR3 in DNA: TGTGCCAGCAGTGATTCTCGCGGAAGCTCCTACGAGCAGTACTTC.

As for this clone: The sample holds other DNA sequences that translate to the same CDR3. The chain is built from TRBV11-2 and TRBJ2-7, with D possibly matching TRBD2 (6 bases). The germline V gene encodes CDR1 SGHAT and CDR2 FQNNGV. The CDR3 has 13 amino acids. Trimming took off 5 bases at V and 1 base at J, with 9 bases between the two ends. DNA for the CDR3: TGTGCCAGCAGCCTAAGCGGGTCCTACGAGCAGTACTTC. Protein sequence: CASSLSGSYEQYF.

This chain uses TRBV7-8 with TRBJ2-2; maybe TRBD2 (6 bases). Germline assignment: CDR1 SGHVS and CDR2 FQNEAQ. The CDR3 totals 15 residues. The V end was cut by 5 bases, the J end by 0 bases, with 10 bases between. CDR3 loop: CASSPGVSNTGELFF. CDR3 coding DNA: TGTGCCAGCAGCCCGGGGGTCTCGAACACCGGGGAGCTGTTTTTT.

The V call is TRBV1, the J call TRBJ1-5. TRBV1 is reported as a pseudogene. This CDR3 comprises 13 residues. CDR3 residues: CTSSPSGNQPQHF. Here the CDR3 DNA reads TGCACCAGCAGCCCGTCGGGGAATCAGCCCCAGCATTTT.

The chain employs TRBV27 and TRBJ2-3; 11 nucleotides match TRBD1. Trimming took 7 bases from V and 4 from J; bases not matched to a gene: 7. The germline V gene encodes CDR1 MNHEY and CDR2 SMNVEV (reference sequence). The CDR3 runs 15 residues. In nucleotides, the CDR3 is TGTGCCAGCACCCAGGGACAGGGGGGCGCAGATACGCAGTATTTT. Amino acids: CASTQGQGGADTQYF.

The V gene is TRBV28, the J gene TRBJ1-5; no reliable D call. The CDR3 totals 13 residues. V gave up 4 bases and J gave up 5 bases, with 9 bases separating them. Germline V gene lookup returns CDR1 MDHEN and CDR2 SYDVKM. The CDR3: CASSWGRYQPQHF. CDR3 sequence (DNA): TGTGCCAGCAGTTGGGGTCGGTATCAGCCCCAGCATTTT.

This clone has a single count. V and J are TRBV5-8 and TRBJ2-6; D call uncertain. From germline, CDR1 is SGHTS and CDR2 YDEGEE. V dropped 2 bases and J dropped 2 bases, with 8 bases sitting between them. This CDR3 spans 15 amino acids. The CDR3 nucleotides are TGTGCCAGCAGCTTCGGCGCTACTGGGGCCAACGTCCTGACTTTC. This translates into CASSFGATGANVLTF.

This chain joins TRBV2 and TRBJ2-3, with 9 bases identical to TRBD1. The V gene end was trimmed by 7 bases and the J gene end by 2 bases; junction bases not matched to a gene: 10. Germline CDR1 and CDR2: SNHLY and FYNNEI. CDR3 length: 16 residues. The CDR3 is CASTEPGTGNTDTQYF. CDR3 sequence (DNA): TGTGCCAGCACCGAACCCGGGACAGGGAACACAGATACGCAGTATTTT.

The rearrangement links TRBV27 to TRBJ2-7, with D possibly matching TRBD2 (6 bases). Germline assignment: CDR1 MNHEY and CDR2 SMNVEV (reference sequence). V was clipped by 7 bases and J by 0 bases, with 10 bases between them. CDR3 length: 13 residues. The CDR3 bases are TGTGCCAGCATGATGCGGGACTCCTACGAGCAGTACTTC. Protein product: CASMMRDSYEQYF.